This entry concerns a single T cell receptor (beta chain). Antigen: not known. The data were obtained in a study of CD8 T cells in Susac syndrome. The CDR3 loop spans 13 amino acids. V dropped 2 bases and J dropped 4 bases, with 8 bases sitting between them. CDR1 MNHEY and CDR2 SVGAGI come from the germline V gene. After extraction with the RNeasy kit, roughly 0.5 to 1 ug of the RNA was reverse transcribed using random hexamers. The immunoSEQ assay covered 54 Vbeta and 13 Jbeta segments for CDR3. TCRdb re-derived calls from the immunoSEQ multiplex PCR reads in MiXCR, one entry per CDR3 protein. The data contain about 210,000 distinct CDR3 sequences, about 93% of them seen just once; the ten biggest clones take up 0.1%. Study-wide points: The study recognized that the number of individuals in its TCR sequencing and HLA analysis was relatively small.

The rearrangement links TRBV6-5 to TRBJ2-5; D gene ambiguous. The sequencing input was CD4+ T cells from PBMCs. This TCR was recovered from a human donor in good health. The CDR3 reads CASSYGYRETQYF. CDR3 bases: TGTGCCAGCAGTTACGGGTATAGAGAGACCCAGTACTTC.